This entry is about one T cell receptor (beta chain). The data are from a study of shared clonotypes between healthy human individuals. Method: immunoSEQ multiplex PCR; TCRdb's copy keeps in-frame clones and lacks some. The sample lists about 480,000 clones; approximately 79% were seen once. This CDR3 is 14 amino acids long. The germline V and J ends were trimmed by 5 bases and 3 bases, with 14 bases remaining between them. Germline CDR1 reads SGHTA; CDR2 reads FQGTGA. V is TRBV7-3 and J is TRBJ2-7; tentative D call: TRBD1 (6 bases). Sequencing was done on a sample of PBMCs. The sequence derives from a woman aged 35 to 49 in good health. Some clones in this sample may be carry-over from other donors' samples. The CDR3, as DNA: TGTGCCAGCAGCCCACGGGACACAAACTACGAGCAGTACTTC. Amino acid sequence: CASSPRDTNYEQYF.